The source of this T cell receptor beta chain is a study of cytomegalovirus exposure and HLA in healthy donors. Findings of the study overall: Highly shared sequence variants in one cluster were likely a sequencing artifact. Roughly uniform sequencing depth across donors was assumed, possibly incorrectly. Later findings reportedly placed an Asian-associated ancestry cluster below the roughly 690-donor mean for N-insertions.

Comments on this clone: As yet, its antigen is unknown.

It was with 60 Vbeta and 13 Jbeta primers that the PCR ran. TCRdb's table, derived via immunoSEQ multiplex PCR, lists solely in-frame clones and lacks some. In all, the sample yields around 140,000 clones. CDR1 LNHDA and CDR2 SQIVND come from the germline V gene (reference sequence). The trim removed 4 bases at V and 5 bases at J, leaving 7 bases unmatched. The length of the CDR3 is 14 residues. The material sequenced was PBMCs. The V and J genes are TRBV19 and TRBJ2-7; 8 nucleotides agree with TRBD1. This receptor was obtained from a woman aged 45-65 years in good health and CMV-seronegative. The CDR3 bases are TGTGCCAGTAGTAAACTCGGACAGGGACACGAGCAGTACTTC. Its translation: CASSKLGQGHEQYF.